This T cell receptor (beta chain) was captured in a study of shared T cell receptors in the human thymus. The V gene end was trimmed by 3 bases and the J gene end by 5 bases; junction bases not matched to a gene: 6. This CDR3 has 15 residues. The germline gives CDR1 LGHNT, CDR2 FRNRAP. Produced via immunoSEQ multiplex PCR; TCRdb's table is partial and in-frame only. The sample lists over 650,000 clones, over 75% seen once, with more than 0.009% in the top ten. The same data also went into a second study, on human thymus T cells. That work states: Healthy Finnish infants undergoing corrective surgery for congenital heart defects were the donors. Corrective cardiac operations yielded the resected thymus tissue. Among thymic and blood repertoires, usage of V and J genes appeared biased. Highly overlapping thymic repertoires among unrelated individuals were reported in related research.

Sequencing used thymocytes. This chain joins TRBV12-5 and TRBJ2-3; 9 bases fit TRBD2. This clonotype originated in a boy less than two years old with a congenital heart defect. CDR3 residues: CASGFVAGAGDTQYF. The CDR3 DNA reads TGTGCTAGTGGTTTCGTAGCGGGGGCTGGAGATACGCAGTATTTT.